Listed below are T cell receptor beta chains from one sample, sequenced in a study of T cell responses to AZD1222 COVID-19 vaccine. Libraries were prepared by immunoSEQ multiplex PCR; TCRdb keeps only in-frame clonotypes and omits some of them. The sample contains some 150,000 clones, about 89% of which appear only once. The starting material was peripheral blood, obtained on day 0 of AZD1222 vaccination. The source is an adult in good health. Each CDR3 is given with its conserved first and last residue.

cdr3_length	v_call	j_call	cdr3_aa
15	TRBV7-6	TRBJ2-7	CASSSRDSRWEAQYF
12	TRBV10-3	TRBJ1-2	CAISESGYGYTF
17	TRBV23-1	TRBJ1-5	CASSLNTGNDLDQPQHF
15	TRBV7-2	TRBJ2-7	CASSLGGASSYEQYF
11	TRBV12-3/TRBV12-4	TRBJ2-5	CASSLGGTQYF
11	TRBV15	TRBJ1-2	CATGINYGYTF
16	TRBV4-1	TRBJ2-7	CASSQGPAGGSYEQYF
14	TRBV6-1	TRBJ2-5	CASSEYRVPETQYF
11	TRBV10-2	TRBJ1-2	CASRTGVGYTF
18	TRBV18	TRBJ2-6	CASSPQGQGAAGANVLTF
16	TRBV10-3	TRBJ2-1	CAISFSGRAAANEQFF
17	TRBV7-7	TRBJ2-2	CASSPQFPSKYPGELFF
17	TRBV7-8	TRBJ1-2	CASSLGRAGQANYGYTF
15	TRBV19	TRBJ2-3	CASSIAGQGADTQYF
15	TRBV4-1	TRBJ1-5	CASSQGTGSNQPQHF
13	TRBV6-5	TRBJ2-5	CARTSGREETQYF
16	TRBV6-6	TRBJ1-3	CASSSHMGGSGNTIYF
16	TRBV27	TRBJ2-5	CASSLPEREAPETQYF
14	TRBV4-3	TRBJ1-1	CASSQAGLNTEAFF
15	TRBV19	TRBJ1-5	CASSMARGRNQPQHF
15	TRBV6-6	TRBJ2-7	CASSYTSGRAYEQYF
12	TRBV12-3/TRBV12-4	TRBJ2-7	CASSRLNYEQYF
16	TRBV2	TRBJ2-3	CASSEAGSGSTDTQYF
16	TRBV6-2/TRBV6-3	TRBJ2-6	CASSYDGSSGANVLTF
17	TRBV7-6	TRBJ1-1	CASSLAYRTGTNTEAFF
11	TRBV6-6	TRBJ2-1	CASSYSQGGFF
14	TRBV25-1	TRBJ2-7	CASSVQGAGHEQYF
16	TRBV7-2	TRBJ1-2	CASSLDTGQGLYGYTF
15	TRBV7-2	TRBJ2-1	CASSPSLSSYNEQFF
15	TRBV6-2/TRBV6-3	TRBJ2-2	CASSYGGAGTGELFF
16	TRBV4-1	TRBJ2-1	CASSQGWTRGNNEQFF
16	TRBV6-1	TRBJ1-6	CASSERAGTGYSPLHF
17	TRBV11-2	TRBJ2-3	CASSLGSRGPSTDTQYF
18	TRBV7-9	TRBJ1-4	CASSSPRTGLDFNEKLFF
13	TRBV5-1	TRBJ1-2	CASNVGQGLGYTF
13	TRBV3-1/TRBV3-2	TRBJ2-7	CASSRGTVYEQYF
14	TRBV27	TRBJ2-7	CASRRTVGPYEQYF
16	TRBV11-2	TRBJ2-7	CASRPLSGTGLYEQYF
17	TRBV4-2	TRBJ2-2	CASSHTSGGADTGELFF
15	TRBV18	TRBJ2-7	CASSPLPGGSGEQYF
16	TRBV6-2/TRBV6-3	TRBJ1-5	CASSWDRVYSNQPQHF
15	TRBV27	TRBJ2-7	CASSSGQTFPYEQYF
12	TRBV29-1	TRBJ2-7	CSVRQDSYEQYF
14	TRBV19	TRBJ2-7	CATRAEREIGEQYF
16	TRBV27	TRBJ2-7	CASSLIGTSGSYEQYF
16	TRBV7-9	TRBJ2-3	CASSLAPRGPTDTQYF
14	TRBV7-9	TRBJ1-1	CASSSAVGNTEAFF
16	TRBV7-3	TRBJ2-1	CASAPLSGGNYNEQFF
13	TRBV7-2	TRBJ1-1	CASSFALSTEAFF
14	TRBV2	TRBJ2-4	CAVKGGGAKNIQYF
15	TRBV7-2	TRBJ1-2	CASSSQGAPNYGYTF
12	TRBV10-3	TRBJ2-1	CAISTGGNEQFF
14	TRBV11-1	TRBJ1-5	CASSPGQNNQPQHF
16	TRBV12-5	TRBJ2-2	CASGLWVREVTGELFF